This TCR beta chain was captured by sequencing in a study of Ad26.COV2.S vaccination and SARS-CoV-2 variants. The study's findings and limits: Reportedly, spike-specific CD8+ and CD4+ T cell responses achieved substantial breadth once vaccination had taken place.

Treatment of the sample: around 19 received Ad26.COV2.S at low or high dose, single or two shots; about 5 received placebo; per-sample allocation not given. Each sample was drawn 63 days after the first injection (of vaccine or placebo). The assay was immunoSEQ multiplex PCR, and TCRdb's table has in-frame clones only and misses some. The sample has about 460,000 clones, 80% to 90% seen once. On this clone itself: Its antigen is as yet unknown.

The material sequenced was peripheral blood, taken in a trial of Ad26.COV2.S vaccine versus placebo. This sequence was found in a person aged 18 to 65 who received the Ad26.COV2.S COVID-19 vaccine or a placebo.

CDR3 DNA: TGTGCCAGTAGTATGGCGGTAGGAGGCTACGAGCAGTACTTC. Its protein is CASSMAVGGYEQYF. This sequence joins TRBV19 and TRBJ2-7; possible D gene TRBD2, 5 bases. Deletions cut 3 bases from V and 3 bases from J, with 12 bases between. This CDR3 contains 14 residues. Germline V CDR1 and CDR2: LNHDA, SQIVND (reference sequence).